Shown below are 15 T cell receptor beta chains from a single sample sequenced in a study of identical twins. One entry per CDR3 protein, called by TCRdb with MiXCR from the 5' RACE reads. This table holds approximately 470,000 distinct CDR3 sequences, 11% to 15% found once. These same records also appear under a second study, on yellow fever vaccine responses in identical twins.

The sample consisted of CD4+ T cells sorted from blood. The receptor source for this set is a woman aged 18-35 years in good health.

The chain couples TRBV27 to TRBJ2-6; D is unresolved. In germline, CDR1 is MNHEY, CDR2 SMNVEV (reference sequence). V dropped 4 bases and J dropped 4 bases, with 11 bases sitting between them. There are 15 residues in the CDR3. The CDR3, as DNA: TGTGCCAGCAGTTCAAGTAGGACCGGGGCCAACGTCCTGACTTTC. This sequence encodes CASSSSRTGANVLTF.

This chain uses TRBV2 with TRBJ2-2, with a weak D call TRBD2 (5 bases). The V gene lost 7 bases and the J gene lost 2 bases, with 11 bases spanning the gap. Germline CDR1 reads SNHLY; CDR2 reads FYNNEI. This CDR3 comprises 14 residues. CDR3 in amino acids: CASKRTGNTGELFF. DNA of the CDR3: TGTGCCAGCAAGCGGACTGGTAACACCGGGGAGCTGTTTTTT.

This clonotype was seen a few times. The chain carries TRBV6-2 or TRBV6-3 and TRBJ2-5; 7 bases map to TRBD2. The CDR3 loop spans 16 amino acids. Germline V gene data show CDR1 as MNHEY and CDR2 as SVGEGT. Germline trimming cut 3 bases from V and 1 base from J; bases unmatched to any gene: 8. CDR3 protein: CASSYYSGLTQETQYF. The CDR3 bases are TGTGCCAGCAGTTATTATTCGGGACTAACCCAAGAGACCCAGTACTTC.

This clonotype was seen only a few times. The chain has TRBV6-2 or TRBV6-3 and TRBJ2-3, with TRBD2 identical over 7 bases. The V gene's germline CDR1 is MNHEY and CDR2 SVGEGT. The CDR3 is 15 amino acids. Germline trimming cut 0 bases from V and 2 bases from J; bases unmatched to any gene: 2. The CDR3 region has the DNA TGTGCCAGCAGTTACTCGCGGGGGACCACAGATACGCAGTATTTT. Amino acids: CASSYSRGTTDTQYF.

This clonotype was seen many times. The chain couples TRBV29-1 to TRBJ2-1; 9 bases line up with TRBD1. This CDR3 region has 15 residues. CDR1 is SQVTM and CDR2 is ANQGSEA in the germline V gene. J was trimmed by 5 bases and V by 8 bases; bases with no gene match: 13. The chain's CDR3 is CSSRRWDRVDNEQFF. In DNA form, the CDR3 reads TGCAGCTCCCGACGGTGGGACAGGGTCGACAATGAGCAGTTCTTC.

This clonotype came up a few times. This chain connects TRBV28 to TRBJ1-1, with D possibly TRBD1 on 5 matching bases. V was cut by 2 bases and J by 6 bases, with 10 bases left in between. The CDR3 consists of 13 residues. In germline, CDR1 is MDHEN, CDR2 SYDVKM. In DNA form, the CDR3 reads TGTGCCAGCAGTTTAGGGGGTACCCCTGAAGCTTTCTTT. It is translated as CASSLGGTPEAFF.

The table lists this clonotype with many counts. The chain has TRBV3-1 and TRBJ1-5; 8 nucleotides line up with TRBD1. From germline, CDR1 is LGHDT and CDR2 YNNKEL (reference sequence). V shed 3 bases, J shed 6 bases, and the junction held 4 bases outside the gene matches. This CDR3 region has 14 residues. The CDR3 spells CASSQRTGSQPQHF. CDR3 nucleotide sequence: TGTGCCAGCAGCCAGCGGACAGGGAGTCAGCCCCAGCATTTT.

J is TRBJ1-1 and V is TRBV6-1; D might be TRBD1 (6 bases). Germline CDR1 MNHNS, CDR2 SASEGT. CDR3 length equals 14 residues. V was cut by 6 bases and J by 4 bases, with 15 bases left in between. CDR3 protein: CASSHQGWGTEAFF. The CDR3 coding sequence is TGTGCCAGCAGCCATCAGGGGTGGGGCACTGAAGCTTTCTTT.

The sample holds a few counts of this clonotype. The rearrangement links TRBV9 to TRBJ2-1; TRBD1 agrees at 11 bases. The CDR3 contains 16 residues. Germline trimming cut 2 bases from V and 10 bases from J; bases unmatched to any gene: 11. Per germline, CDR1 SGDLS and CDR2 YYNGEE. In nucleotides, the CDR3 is TGTGCCAGCAGCGTGGGACAGGGGGGCTGGCCTCAAGAGCAGTTCTTC. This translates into CASSVGQGGWPQEQFF.

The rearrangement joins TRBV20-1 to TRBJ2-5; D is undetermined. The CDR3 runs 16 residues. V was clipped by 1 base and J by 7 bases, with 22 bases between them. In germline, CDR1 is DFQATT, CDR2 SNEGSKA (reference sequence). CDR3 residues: CSARGTQTSSKGTQYF. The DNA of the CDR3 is TGCAGTGCTAGAGGGACCCAAACTTCAAGTAAGGGGACCCAGTACTTC.

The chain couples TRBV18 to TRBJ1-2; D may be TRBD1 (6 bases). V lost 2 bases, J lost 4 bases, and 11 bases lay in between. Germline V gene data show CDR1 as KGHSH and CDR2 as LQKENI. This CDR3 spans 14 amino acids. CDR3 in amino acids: CASSPGRGTYGYTF. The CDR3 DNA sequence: TGTGCCAGCTCACCAGGCAGGGGAACCTATGGCTACACCTTC.

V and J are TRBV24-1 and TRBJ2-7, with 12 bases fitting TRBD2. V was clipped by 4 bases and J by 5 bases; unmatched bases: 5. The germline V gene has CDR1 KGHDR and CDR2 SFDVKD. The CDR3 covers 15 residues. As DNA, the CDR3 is TGTGCCACCAGTGACCTAGCGGGGGGGCTCGACGAGCAGTACTTC. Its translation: CATSDLAGGLDEQYF.

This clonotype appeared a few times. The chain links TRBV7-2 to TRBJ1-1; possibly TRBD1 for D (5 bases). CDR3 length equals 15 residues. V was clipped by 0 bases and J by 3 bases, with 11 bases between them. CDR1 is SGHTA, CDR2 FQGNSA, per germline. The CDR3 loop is CASSLALWGYTEAFF. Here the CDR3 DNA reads TGTGCCAGCAGCTTAGCGCTTTGGGGGTACACTGAAGCTTTCTTT.

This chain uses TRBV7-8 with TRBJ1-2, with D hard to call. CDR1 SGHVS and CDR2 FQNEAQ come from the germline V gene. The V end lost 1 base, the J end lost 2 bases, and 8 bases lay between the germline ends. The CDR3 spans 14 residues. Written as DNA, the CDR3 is TGTGCCAGCAGCTTAGTCCAAACCAACTATGGCTACACCTTC. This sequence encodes CASSLVQTNYGYTF.

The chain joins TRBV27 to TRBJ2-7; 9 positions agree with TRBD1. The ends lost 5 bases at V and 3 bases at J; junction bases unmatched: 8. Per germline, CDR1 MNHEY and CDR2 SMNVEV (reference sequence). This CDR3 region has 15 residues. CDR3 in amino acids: CASSLRQGGLYEQYF. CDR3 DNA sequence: TGTGCCAGCAGTCTACGACAGGGGGGGCTCTACGAGCAGTACTTC.